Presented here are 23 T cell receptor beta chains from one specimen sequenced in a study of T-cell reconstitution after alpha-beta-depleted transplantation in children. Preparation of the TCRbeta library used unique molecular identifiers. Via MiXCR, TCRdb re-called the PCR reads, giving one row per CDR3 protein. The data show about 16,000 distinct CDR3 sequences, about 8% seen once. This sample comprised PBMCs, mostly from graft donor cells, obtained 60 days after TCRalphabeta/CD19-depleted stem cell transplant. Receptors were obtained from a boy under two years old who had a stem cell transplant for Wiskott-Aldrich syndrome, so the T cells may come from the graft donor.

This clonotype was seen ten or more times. The CDR3 region has the DNA TGTGCCAGCAGCCAAGGTCTCTACTCCTACGAGCAGTACTTC. It specifies CASSQGLYSYEQYF. The rearrangement joins TRBV4-2 to TRBJ2-7; D ambiguous. The CDR3 loop spans 14 amino acids. V was cut by 1 base and J by 0 bases, with 7 bases left in between. Germline assignment: CDR1 LGHNA and CDR2 YNFKEQ.

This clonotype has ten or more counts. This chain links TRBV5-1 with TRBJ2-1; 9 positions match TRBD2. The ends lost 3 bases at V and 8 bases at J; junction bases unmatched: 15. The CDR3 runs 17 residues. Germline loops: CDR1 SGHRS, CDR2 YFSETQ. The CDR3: CASSSGVREGLVYEQFF. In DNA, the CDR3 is TGCGCCAGCAGCTCGGGGGTGCGGGAGGGCCTGGTGTATGAGCAGTTCTTC.

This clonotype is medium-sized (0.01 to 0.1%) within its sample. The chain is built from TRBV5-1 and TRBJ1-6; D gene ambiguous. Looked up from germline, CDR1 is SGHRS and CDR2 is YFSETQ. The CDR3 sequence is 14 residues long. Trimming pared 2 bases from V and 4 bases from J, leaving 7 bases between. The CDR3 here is CASSLQDYNSPLHF. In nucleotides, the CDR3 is TGCGCCAGCAGCTTACAAGATTATAATTCACCCCTCCACTTT.

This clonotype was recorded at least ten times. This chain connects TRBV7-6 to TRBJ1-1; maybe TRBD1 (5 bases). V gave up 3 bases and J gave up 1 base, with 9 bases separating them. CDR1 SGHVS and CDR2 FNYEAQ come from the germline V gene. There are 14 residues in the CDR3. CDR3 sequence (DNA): TGTGCCAGCAGCTTCGGGACGGCGAACACTGAAGCTTTCTTT. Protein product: CASSFGTANTEAFF.

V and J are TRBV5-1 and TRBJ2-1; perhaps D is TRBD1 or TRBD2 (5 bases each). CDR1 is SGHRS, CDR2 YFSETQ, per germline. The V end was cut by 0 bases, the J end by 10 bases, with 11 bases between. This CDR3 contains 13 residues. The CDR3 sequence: CASSLGTWDEQFF. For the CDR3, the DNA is TGCGCCAGCAGCTTGGGTACCTGGGACGAGCAGTTCTTC.

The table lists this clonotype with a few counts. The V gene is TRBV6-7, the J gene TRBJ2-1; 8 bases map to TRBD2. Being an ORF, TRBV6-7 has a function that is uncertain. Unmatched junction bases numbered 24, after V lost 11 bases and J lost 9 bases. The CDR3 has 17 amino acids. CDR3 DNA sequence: TGTGCCCAGGATACGCGCGTGGCGGGAGGCACTAGGGGTGAGCAGTTCTTC. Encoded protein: CAQDTRVAGGTRGEQFF.

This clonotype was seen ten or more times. The CDR3 bases are TGTGCCAGCAGTTATACTAGCGGAATGAGCCCCGGGGAGCTGTTTTTT. Translated: CASSYTSGMSPGELFF. This rearrangement joins TRBV12-3 or TRBV12-4 to TRBJ2-2; TRBD2 agrees at 8 bases. The CDR3 is 16 amino acids. Unmatched junction bases numbered 10, after V lost 4 bases and J lost 6 bases.

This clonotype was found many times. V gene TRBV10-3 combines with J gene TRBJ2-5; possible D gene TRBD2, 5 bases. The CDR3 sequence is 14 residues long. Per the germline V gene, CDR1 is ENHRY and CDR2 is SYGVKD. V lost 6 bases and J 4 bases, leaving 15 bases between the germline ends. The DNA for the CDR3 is TGTGCCATCAGCGACACTAGTCTAGGAGAGACCCAGTACTTC. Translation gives CAISDTSLGETQYF.

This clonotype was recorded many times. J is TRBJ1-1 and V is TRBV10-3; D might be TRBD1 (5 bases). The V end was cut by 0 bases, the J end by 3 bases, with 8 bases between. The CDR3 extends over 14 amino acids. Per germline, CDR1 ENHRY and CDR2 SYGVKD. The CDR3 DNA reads TGTGCCATCAGTGAGTCAGTAGGGGACACTGAAGCTTTCTTT. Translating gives CAISESVGDTEAFF.

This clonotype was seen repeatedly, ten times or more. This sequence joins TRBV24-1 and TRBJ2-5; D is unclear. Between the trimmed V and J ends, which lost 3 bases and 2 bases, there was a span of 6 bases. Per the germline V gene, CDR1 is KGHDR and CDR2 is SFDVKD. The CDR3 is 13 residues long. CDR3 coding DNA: TGTGCCACCAGTGATGGGAATCAAGAGACCCAGTACTTC. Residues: CATSDGNQETQYF.

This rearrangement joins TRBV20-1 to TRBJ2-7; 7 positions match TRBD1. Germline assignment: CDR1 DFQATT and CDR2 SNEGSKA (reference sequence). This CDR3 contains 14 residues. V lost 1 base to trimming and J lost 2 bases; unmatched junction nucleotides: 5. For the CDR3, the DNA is TGCAGTGCTAGAGTGGGGCAGGGGGCCTACGAGCAGTACTTC. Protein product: CSARVGQGAYEQYF.

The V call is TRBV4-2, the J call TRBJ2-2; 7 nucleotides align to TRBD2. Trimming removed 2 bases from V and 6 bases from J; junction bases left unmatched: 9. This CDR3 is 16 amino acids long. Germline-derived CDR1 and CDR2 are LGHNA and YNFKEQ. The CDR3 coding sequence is TGTGCCAGCAGCCAACGTGGGAGGGCCTACGCCGGGGAGCTGTTTTTT. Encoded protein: CASSQRGRAYAGELFF.

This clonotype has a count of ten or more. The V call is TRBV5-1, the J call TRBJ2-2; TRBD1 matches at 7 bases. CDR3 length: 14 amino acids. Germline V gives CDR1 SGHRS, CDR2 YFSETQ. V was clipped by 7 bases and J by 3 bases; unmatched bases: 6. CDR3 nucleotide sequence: TGCGCCAGCCGACGGACAGGTGACACCGGGGAGCTGTTTTTT. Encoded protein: CASRRTGDTGELFF.

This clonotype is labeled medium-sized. CDR3 protein: CSATDSGGRTGELFF. CDR3 in DNA: TGCAGCGCCACCGATAGCGGGGGGCGAACCGGGGAGCTGTTTTTT. The chain is built from TRBV29-1 and TRBJ2-2; TRBD2 matches 10 bases. Germline CDR1 SQVTM, CDR2 ANQGSEA. V lost 7 bases to trimming and J lost 5 bases; unmatched junction nucleotides: 10. The CDR3 sequence is 15 residues long.

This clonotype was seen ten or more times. CDR3 nucleotide sequence: TGTGCCATCAGTGAGTTTTCTGGGACCCTCTCCTACGAGCAGTACTTC. This codes for CAISEFSGTLSYEQYF. The J gene is TRBJ2-7, the V gene TRBV10-3, with D perhaps given as TRBD1 or TRBD2 (5 bases each). V was pared by 1 base and J by 0 bases, with 13 bases between. The CDR3 loop spans 16 amino acids. Germline V lookup: CDR1 ENHRY, CDR2 SYGVKD.

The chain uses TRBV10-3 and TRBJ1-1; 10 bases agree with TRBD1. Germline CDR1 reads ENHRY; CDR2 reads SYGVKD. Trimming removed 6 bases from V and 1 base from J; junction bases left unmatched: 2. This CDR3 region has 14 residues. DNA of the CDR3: TGTGCCATCAGGCGACAGGGGGCGAACACTGAAGCTTTCTTT. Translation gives CAIRRQGANTEAFF.

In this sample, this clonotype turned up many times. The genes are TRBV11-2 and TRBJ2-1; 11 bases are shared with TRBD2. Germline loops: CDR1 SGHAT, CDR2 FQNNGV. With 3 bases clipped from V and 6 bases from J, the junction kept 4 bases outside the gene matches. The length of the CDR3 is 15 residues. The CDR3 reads CASSLTSGKGNEQFF. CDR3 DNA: TGTGCCAGCAGCTTGACTAGCGGGAAAGGCAATGAGCAGTTCTTC.

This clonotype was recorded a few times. The chain's CDR3 is CASITGTEERGYTF. In nucleotides, the CDR3 is TGTGCCAGTATCACCGGGACAGAAGAGCGTGGCTACACCTTC. The gene calls are TRBV19 and TRBJ1-2; TRBD1 agrees at 7 bases. The CDR3 is made up of 14 amino acids. Germline loops: CDR1 LNHDA, CDR2 SQIVND (reference sequence). J lost 7 bases, V lost 7 bases, and 12 bases had no gene match.

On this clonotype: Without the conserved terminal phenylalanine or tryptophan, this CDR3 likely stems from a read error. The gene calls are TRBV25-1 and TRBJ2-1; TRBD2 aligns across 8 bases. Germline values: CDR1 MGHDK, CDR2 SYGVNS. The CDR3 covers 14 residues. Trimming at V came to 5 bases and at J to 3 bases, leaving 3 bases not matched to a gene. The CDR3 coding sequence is TGTGCCAGCAGTAAAGCGGGAGACTACAATGAGCAGTTCATC. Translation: CASSKAGDYNEQFI.

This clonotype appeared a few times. The DNA of the CDR3 is TGCGCCAGCAGCTTGGAGGACATCTACGAGCAGTACTTC. Protein sequence: CASSLEDIYEQYF. The gene calls are TRBV5-1 and TRBJ2-7, with D maybe TRBD1 (5 bases). There are 13 residues in the CDR3. Germline CDR1 SGHRS, CDR2 YFSETQ. Between the trimmed V and J ends, which lost 0 bases and 3 bases, there was a span of 7 bases.

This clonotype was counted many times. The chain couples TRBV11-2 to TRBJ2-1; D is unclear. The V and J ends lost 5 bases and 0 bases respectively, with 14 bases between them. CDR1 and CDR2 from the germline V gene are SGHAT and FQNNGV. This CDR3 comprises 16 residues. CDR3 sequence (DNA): TGTGCCAGCAGCAGCCGGCCTCCCCCCTCCTACAATGAGCAGTTCTTC. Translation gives CASSSRPPPSYNEQFF. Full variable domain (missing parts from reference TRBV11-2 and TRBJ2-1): EAGVAQSPRYKIIEKRQSVAFWCNPISGHATLYWYQQILGQGPKLLIQFQNNGVVDDSQLPKDRFSAERLKGVDSTLKIQPAKLEDSAVYLCASSSRPPPSYNEQFFGPGTRLTVL.

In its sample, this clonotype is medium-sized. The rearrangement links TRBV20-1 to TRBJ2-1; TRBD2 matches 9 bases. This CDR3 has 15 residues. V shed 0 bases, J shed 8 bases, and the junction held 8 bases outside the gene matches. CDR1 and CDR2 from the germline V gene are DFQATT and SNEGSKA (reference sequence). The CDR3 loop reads CSARDGGTSSHEQFF. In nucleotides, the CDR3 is TGCAGTGCTAGAGATGGCGGGACTAGCTCCCATGAGCAGTTCTTC.

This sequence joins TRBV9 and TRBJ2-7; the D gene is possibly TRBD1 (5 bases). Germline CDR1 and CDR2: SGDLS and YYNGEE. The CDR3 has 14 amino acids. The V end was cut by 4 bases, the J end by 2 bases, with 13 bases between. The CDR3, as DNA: TGTGCCAGCAGCTCCTTGGCAGGGCCCTACGAGCAGTACTTC. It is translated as CASSSLAGPYEQYF.